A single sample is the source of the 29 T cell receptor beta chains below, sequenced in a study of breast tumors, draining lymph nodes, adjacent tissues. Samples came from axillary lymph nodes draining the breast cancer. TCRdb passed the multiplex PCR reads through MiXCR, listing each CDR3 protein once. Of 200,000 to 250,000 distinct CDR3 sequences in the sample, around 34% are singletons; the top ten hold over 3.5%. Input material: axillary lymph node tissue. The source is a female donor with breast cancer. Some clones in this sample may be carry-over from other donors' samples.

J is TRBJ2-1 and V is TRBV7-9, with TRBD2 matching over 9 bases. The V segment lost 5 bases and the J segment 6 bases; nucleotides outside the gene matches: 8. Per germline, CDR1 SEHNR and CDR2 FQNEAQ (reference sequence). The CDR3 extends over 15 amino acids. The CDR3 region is CASSNVLAGLNEQFF. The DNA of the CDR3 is TGTGCCAGCAGCAACGTACTAGCGGGTCTCAATGAGCAGTTCTTC.

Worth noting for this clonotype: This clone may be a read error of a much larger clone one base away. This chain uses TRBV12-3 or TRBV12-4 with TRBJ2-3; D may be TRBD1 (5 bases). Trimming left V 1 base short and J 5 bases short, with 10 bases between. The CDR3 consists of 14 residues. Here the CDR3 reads CASSLGQSRDTQYF. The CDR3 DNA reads TGTGCCAGCAGTTTAGGACAGAGTAGAGATACGCAGTATTTT.

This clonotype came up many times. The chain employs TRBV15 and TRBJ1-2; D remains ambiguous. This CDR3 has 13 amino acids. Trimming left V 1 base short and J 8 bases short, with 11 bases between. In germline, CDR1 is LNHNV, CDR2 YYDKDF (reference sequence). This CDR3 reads CATSRGVSEGYTF. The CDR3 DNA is TGTGCCACCAGCAGAGGTGTTTCGGAAGGCTACACCTTC.

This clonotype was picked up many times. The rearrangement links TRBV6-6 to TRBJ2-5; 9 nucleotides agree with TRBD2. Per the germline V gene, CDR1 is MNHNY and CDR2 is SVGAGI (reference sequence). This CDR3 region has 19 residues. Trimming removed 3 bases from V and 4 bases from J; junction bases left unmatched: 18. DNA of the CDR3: TGTGCCAGCAGTTATAGACACCCGGGGTTAGCGGGAGAGCGAGAGACCCAGTACTTC. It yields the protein CASSYRHPGLAGERETQYF.

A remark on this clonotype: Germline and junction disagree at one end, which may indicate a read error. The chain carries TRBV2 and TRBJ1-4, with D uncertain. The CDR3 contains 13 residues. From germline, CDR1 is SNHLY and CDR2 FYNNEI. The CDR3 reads CASSDRSNEKLFF. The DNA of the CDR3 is TGTGCCAGCAGTGACAGATCGAATGAAAAACTGTTTTTC.

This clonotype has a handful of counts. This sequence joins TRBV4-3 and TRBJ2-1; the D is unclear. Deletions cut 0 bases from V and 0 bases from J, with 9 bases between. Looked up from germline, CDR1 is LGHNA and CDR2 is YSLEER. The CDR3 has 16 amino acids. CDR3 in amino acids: CASSQDETLSYNEQFF. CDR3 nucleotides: TGCGCCAGCAGCCAAGATGAGACCCTCTCCTACAATGAGCAGTTCTTC.

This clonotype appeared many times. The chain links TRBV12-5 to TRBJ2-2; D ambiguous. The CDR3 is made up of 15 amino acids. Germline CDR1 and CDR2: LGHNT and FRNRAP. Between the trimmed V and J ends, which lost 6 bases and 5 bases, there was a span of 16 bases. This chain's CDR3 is CASGLPSGKTGELFF. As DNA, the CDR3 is TGTGCTAGTGGGCTCCCTAGTGGAAAGACCGGGGAGCTGTTTTTT.

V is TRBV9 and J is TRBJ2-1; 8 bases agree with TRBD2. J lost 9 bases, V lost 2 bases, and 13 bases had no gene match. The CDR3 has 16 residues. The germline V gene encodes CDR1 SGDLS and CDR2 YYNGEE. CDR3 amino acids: CASSVRPGGPSFEQFF. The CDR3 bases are TGTGCCAGCAGCGTGAGGCCGGGAGGGCCGAGTTTTGAGCAGTTCTTC.

The CDR3 coding sequence is TGCAGCGCTACAGGGGCCCCAGCACTGGGAGCTTTCTTT. Its protein product is CSATGAPALGAFF. The chain is built from TRBV29-1 and TRBJ1-1; 7 nucleotides match TRBD1. CDR3 length: 13 residues. Germline-derived CDR1 and CDR2 are SQVTM and ANQGSEA. J was trimmed by 10 bases and V by 7 bases; bases with no gene match: 15.

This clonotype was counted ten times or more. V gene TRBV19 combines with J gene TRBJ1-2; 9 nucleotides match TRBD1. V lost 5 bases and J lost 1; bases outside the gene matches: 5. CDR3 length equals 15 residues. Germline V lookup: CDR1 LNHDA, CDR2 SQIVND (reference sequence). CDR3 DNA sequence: TGTGCCAGTAGTCCTATGACAGGGGGTAACTATGGCTACACCTTC. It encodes CASSPMTGGNYGYTF.

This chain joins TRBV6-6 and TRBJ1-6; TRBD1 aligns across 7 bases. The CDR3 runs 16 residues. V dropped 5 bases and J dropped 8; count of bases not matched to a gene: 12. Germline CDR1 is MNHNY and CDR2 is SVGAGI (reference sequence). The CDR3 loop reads CASSHPTGQVHSPLHF. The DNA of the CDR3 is TGTGCCAGCAGTCACCCGACCGGACAGGTCCATTCACCCCTCCACTTT.

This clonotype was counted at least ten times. CDR3 DNA: TGTGCCAGCAGTTTAGTCACCCGACAGGGGACCAACTATGGCTACACCTTC. Amino acids: CASSLVTRQGTNYGYTF. This chain joins TRBV12-3 or TRBV12-4 and TRBJ1-2; 8 bases map to TRBD1. V shed 1 base, J shed 2 bases, and the junction held 9 bases outside the gene matches. The CDR3 is made up of 17 amino acids.

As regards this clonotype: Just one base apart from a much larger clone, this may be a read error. The CDR3 spells CSGSGLAGVPLNEQFF. DNA for the CDR3: TGCAGTGGGTCGGGACTAGCGGGAGTACCGCTCAATGAGCAGTTCTTC. This chain connects TRBV20-1 to TRBJ2-1; TRBD2 aligns across 14 bases. Germline V gene lookup returns CDR1 DFQATT and CDR2 SNEGSKA (reference sequence). CDR3 length: 16 amino acids. With 7 bases clipped from V and 6 bases from J, the junction kept 11 bases outside the gene matches.

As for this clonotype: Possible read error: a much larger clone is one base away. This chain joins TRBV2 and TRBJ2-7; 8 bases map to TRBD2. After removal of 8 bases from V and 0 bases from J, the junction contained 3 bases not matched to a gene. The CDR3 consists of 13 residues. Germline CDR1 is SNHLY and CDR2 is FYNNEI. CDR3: CASPGGSSYEQYF. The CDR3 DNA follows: TGTGCCAGCCCGGGGGGGAGCTCCTACGAGCAGTACTTC.

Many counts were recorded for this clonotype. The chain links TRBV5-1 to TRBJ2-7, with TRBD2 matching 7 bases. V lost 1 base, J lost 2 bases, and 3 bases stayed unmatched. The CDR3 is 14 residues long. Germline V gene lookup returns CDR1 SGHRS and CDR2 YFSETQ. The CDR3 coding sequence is TGCGCCAGCAGCTTGTGGGGACTACCCTACGAGCAGTACTTC. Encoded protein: CASSLWGLPYEQYF.

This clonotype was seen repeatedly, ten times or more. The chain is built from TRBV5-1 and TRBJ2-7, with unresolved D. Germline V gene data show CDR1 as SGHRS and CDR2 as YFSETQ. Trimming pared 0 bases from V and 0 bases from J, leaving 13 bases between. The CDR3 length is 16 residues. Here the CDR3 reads CASSLVWRPSSYEQYF. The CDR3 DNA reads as TGCGCCAGCAGCTTGGTTTGGCGCCCGAGCTCCTACGAGCAGTACTTC.

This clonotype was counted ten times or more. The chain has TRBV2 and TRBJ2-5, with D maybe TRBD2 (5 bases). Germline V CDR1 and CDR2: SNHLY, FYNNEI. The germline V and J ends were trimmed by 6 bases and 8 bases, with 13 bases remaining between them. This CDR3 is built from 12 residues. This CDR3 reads CASRYLDYTQYF. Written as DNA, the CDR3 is TGTGCCAGCAGGTACCTCGACTATACCCAGTACTTC.

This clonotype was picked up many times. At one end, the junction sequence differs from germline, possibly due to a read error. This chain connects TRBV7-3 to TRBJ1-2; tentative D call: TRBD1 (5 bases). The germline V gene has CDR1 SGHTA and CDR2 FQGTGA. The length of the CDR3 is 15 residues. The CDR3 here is CASSLNPDTSYGYPF. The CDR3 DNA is TGTGCCAGCAGCTTAAATCCGGACACGTCCTATGGCTACCCCTTC.

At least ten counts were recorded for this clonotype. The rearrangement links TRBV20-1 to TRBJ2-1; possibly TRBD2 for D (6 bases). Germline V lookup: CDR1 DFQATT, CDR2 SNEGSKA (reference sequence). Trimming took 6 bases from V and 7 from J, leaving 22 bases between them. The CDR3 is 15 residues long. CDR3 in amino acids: CSASGPGRLANEQFF. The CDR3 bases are TGCAGTGCGAGCGGTCCCGGGAGACTCGCTAATGAGCAGTTCTTC.

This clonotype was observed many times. The DNA for the CDR3 is TGCGCCAGCAGCTCCACCACTGGACAGAATAATTCACCCCTCCACTTT. The encoded protein is CASSSTTGQNNSPLHF. The chain joins TRBV5-1 to TRBJ1-6; weak D call: TRBD1 (6 bases). Trimming pared 3 bases from V and 5 bases from J, leaving 15 bases between. From germline, CDR1 is SGHRS and CDR2 YFSETQ. The CDR3 totals 16 residues.

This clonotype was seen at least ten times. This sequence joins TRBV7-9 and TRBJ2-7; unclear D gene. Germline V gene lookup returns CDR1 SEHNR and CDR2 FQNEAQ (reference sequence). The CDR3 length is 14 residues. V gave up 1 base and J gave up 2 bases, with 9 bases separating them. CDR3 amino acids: CASSLDARTYEQYF. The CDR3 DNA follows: TGTGCCAGCAGCTTAGATGCCAGAACCTACGAGCAGTACTTC.

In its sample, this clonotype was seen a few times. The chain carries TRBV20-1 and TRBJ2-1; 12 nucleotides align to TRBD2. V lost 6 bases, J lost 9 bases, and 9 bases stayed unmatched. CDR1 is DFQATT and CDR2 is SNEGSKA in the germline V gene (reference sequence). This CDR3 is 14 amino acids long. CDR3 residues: CSASWTSGVSEQFF. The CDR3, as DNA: TGCAGTGCGAGCTGGACTAGCGGGGTTTCTGAGCAGTTCTTC.

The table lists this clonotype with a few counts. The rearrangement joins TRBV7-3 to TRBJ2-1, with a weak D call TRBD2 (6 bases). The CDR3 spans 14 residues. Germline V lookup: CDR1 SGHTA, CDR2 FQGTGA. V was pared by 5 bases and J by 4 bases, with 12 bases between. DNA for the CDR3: TGTGCCAGCAGCGAGAGTGGGACTTACAATGAGCAGTTCTTC. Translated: CASSESGTYNEQFF. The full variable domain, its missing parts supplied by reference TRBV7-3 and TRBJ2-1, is GAGVSQTPSNKVTEKGKYVELRCDPISGHTALYWYRQSLGQGPEFLIYFQGTGAADDSGLPNDRFFAVRPEGSVSTLKIQRTERGDSAVYLCASSESGTYNEQFFGPGTRLTVL.

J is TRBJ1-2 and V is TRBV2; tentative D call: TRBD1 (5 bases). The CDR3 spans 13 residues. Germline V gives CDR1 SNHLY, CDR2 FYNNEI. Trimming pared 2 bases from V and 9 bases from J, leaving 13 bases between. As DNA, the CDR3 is TGTGCCAGCAGTGAATTGGGGACTAGCAGCTACACCTTC. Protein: CASSELGTSSYTF.

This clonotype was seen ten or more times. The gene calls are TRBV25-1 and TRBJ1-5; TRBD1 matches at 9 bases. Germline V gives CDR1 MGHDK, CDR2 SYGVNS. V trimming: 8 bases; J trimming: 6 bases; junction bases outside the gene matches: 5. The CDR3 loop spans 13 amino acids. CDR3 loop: CASQGTGTQPQHF. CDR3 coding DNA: TGTGCCAGCCAAGGGACAGGGACTCAGCCCCAGCATTTT.

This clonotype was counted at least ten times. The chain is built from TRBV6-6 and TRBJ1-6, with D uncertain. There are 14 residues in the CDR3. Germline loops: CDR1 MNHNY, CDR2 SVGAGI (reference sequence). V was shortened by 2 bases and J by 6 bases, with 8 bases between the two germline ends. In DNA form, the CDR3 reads TGTGCCAGCAGTTACGCACAGCTTAATTCACCCCTCCACTTT. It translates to CASSYAQLNSPLHF.

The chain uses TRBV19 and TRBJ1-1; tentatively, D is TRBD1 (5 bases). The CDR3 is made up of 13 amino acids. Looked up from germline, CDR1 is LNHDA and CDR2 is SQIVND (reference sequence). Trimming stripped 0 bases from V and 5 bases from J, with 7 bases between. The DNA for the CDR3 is TGTGCCAGTAGTATAGACTGGGGGACTGAAGCTTTCTTT. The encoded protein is CASSIDWGTEAFF.

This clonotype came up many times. The CDR3: CASSNTAGGYTF. The CDR3 nucleotides are TGTGCCAGCAGCAATACAGCGGGGGGCTACACCTTC. The genes are TRBV11-2 and TRBJ1-2; D call uncertain. The V gene lost 5 bases and the J gene lost 8 bases, with 12 bases spanning the gap. Germline values: CDR1 SGHAT, CDR2 FQNNGV. CDR3 length: 12 residues.

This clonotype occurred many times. The CDR3 DNA follows: TGTGCCAGCAGCCAAGCGGCAGACCCCACTAGCACAGATACGCAGTATTTT. Translation: CASSQAADPTSTDTQYF. This chain connects TRBV4-2 to TRBJ2-3; no reliable D call. Between the trimmed V and J ends, which lost 1 base and 0 bases, there was a span of 14 bases. This CDR3 comprises 17 residues. The germline gives CDR1 LGHNA, CDR2 YNFKEQ.